The next 32 T cell receptor beta chains were all read from a single sample in a study of blood T cell repertoires in COVID-19 (dated by TCRdb to 2018 to 2020). Library construction relied on the immunoSEQ multiplex PCR assay. As stored in TCRdb, this immuneACCESS dataset retains in-frame rearrangements with V and J assigned. A fraction of the clones does not appear; measured against another copy, unresolved V genes explain less than half of the discrepancy, and the remainder lacks a known reason. Recorded for this sample are roughly 29,000 clones; approximately 88% of them occurred a single time. About 3.4% of the sample lies in the top ten. Sequencing used peripheral blood. These receptors came from a human donor in a cohort sampled during active COVID-19.

This clone was seen a handful of times. The V call is TRBV29-1, the J call TRBJ2-1; D may be TRBD2 (6 bases). V was clipped by 3 bases and J by 5 bases, with 11 bases between them. The CDR3 has 13 residues. CDR1 and CDR2 (germline): SQVTM, ANQGSEA. CDR3 protein: CSVDSSANNEQFF. The CDR3 nucleotides read TGCAGCGTTGATTCTAGCGCCAACAATGAGCAGTTCTTC.

The V call is TRBV19, the J call TRBJ2-5; 9 bases are a match to TRBD2. Trimming took 5 bases from V and 7 from J; bases not matched to a gene: 11. The V gene's germline CDR1 is LNHDA and CDR2 SQIVND (reference sequence). The length of the CDR3 is 15 residues. The CDR3 sequence: CASSPKRGAAGTQYF. In DNA form, the CDR3 reads TGTGCCAGTAGTCCGAAGCGGGGGGCTGCGGGGACCCAGTACTTC.

This clone was counted a single time. The chain couples TRBV7-3 to TRBJ2-3, with 13 bases aligning to TRBD2. The germline CDR1 and CDR2 sequences are SGHTA and FQGTGA. The CDR3 is made up of 16 amino acids. Trimming removed 4 bases from V and 3 bases from J; junction bases left unmatched: 4. DNA for the CDR3: TGTGCCAGCAGCTCCTGGACTAGCGGGGGTACAGATACGCAGTATTTT. Its translation is CASSSWTSGGTDTQYF.

V usage is TRBV5-1 and J usage is TRBJ1-1; D is uncertain. The length of the CDR3 is 13 residues. The germline V gene has CDR1 SGHRS and CDR2 YFSETQ. Trimming took off 0 bases at V and 1 base at J, with 4 bases between the two ends. The CDR3 loop is CASSLDKNTEAFF. CDR3 nucleotides: TGCGCCAGCAGCTTGGACAAGAACACTGAAGCTTTCTTT.

The chain joins TRBV19 to TRBJ2-4; 7 bases are shared with TRBD1. In germline, CDR1 is LNHDA, CDR2 SQIVND (reference sequence). There are 13 residues in the CDR3. The ends lost 10 bases at V and 7 bases at J; junction bases unmatched: 10. The CDR3 DNA follows: TGTGCCACCCGGAAGGGGGCGCAGAACATTCAGTACTTC. Residues: CATRKGAQNIQYF. Full variable domain (outside the CDR3, taken from reference TRBV19 and TRBJ2-4): DGGITQSPKYLFRKEGQNVTLSCEQNLNHDAMYWYRQDPGQGLRLIYYSQIVNDFQKGDIAEGYSVSREKKESFPLTVTSAQKNPTAFYLCATRKGAQNIQYFGAGTRLSVL.

The genes are TRBV30 and TRBJ1-5; TRBD1 agrees at 11 bases. CDR1 GTSNPN and CDR2 SVGIG come from the germline V gene (reference sequence). This CDR3 region has 16 residues. The trim removed 3 bases at V and 4 bases at J, leaving 8 bases unmatched. CDR3: CAWSSGTGGVNQPQHF. CDR3 coding DNA: TGTGCCTGGAGCTCCGGGACAGGGGGTGTTAATCAGCCCCAGCATTTT. Filled out from reference TRBV30 and TRBJ1-5, the complete variable domain reads SQTIHQWPATLVQPVGSPLSLECTVEGTSNPNLYWYRQAAGRGLQLLFYSVGIGQISSEVPQNLSASRPQDRQFILSSKKLLLSDSGFYLCAWSSGTGGVNQPQHFGDGTRLSIL.

V and J are TRBV29-1 and TRBJ2-7, with D possibly TRBD1 on 6 matching bases. The CDR3 is 12 residues long. Germline CDR1 is SQVTM and CDR2 is ANQGSEA. Trimming took 2 bases from V and 3 from J, leaving 8 bases between them. The CDR3 region has the DNA TGCAGCGTTGAAACAGGGAACTACGAGCAGTACTTC. Residues: CSVETGNYEQYF.

This clone was seen more than once but under ten times. The rearrangement uses TRBV29-1 and TRBJ2-1; 10 positions match TRBD1. The CDR3 sequence is 16 residues long. Trimming cost V 5 bases and J 2 bases; bases outside gene matches: 9. CDR1 SQVTM and CDR2 ANQGSEA come from the germline V gene. In DNA, the CDR3 is TGCAGCGTTACTCAACCGGGACAGGGGACCTACAATGAGCAGTTCTTC. Translation gives CSVTQPGQGTYNEQFF.

The chain links TRBV3-1 (or the pseudogene TRBV3-2) to TRBJ1-2; the D gene is possibly TRBD1 (6 bases). The CDR3 consists of 14 residues. The V gene lost 4 bases and the J gene lost 5 bases, with 14 bases spanning the gap. CDR1 is LGHDT, CDR2 YNNKEL, per germline (reference sequence). CDR3 nucleotide sequence: TGTGCCAGCAGCCGCGCGGACAGAGATTATGGCTACACCTTC. This sequence encodes CASSRADRDYGYTF.

The genes are TRBV19 and TRBJ1-2, with TRBD1 matching over 8 bases. CDR3 length: 16 amino acids. V gave up 5 bases and J gave up 1 base; unmatched junction bases: 9. Germline CDR1 reads LNHDA; CDR2 reads SQIVND (reference sequence). The CDR3 sequence: CASSSDRAVVNYGYTF. The CDR3 DNA sequence: TGTGCCAGTAGTTCGGACAGGGCCGTCGTTAACTATGGCTACACCTTC.

The CDR3 protein is CASSLDMNTEAFF. DNA for the CDR3: TGTGCCAGCAGCCTAGACATGAACACTGAAGCTTTCTTT. This sequence joins TRBV7-9 and TRBJ1-1; D is unresolved. This CDR3 is built from 13 residues. Trimming left V 5 bases short and J 0 bases short, with 7 bases between. CDR1 is SEHNR and CDR2 is FQNEAQ in the germline V gene (reference sequence).

The chain is built from TRBV6-5 and TRBJ2-7; 9 positions match TRBD1. This CDR3 has 13 amino acids. CDR1 is MNHEY and CDR2 is SVGAGI in the germline V gene. J lost 4 bases, V lost 2 bases, and 0 bases had no gene match. In nucleotides, the CDR3 is TGTGCCAGCAGTTACGGGACAGGGTACGAGCAGTACTTC. This codes for CASSYGTGYEQYF.

The gene calls are TRBV6-6 and TRBJ2-7, with 16 bases aligning to TRBD2. With 5 bases clipped from V and 3 bases from J, the junction kept 10 bases outside the gene matches. Germline V gene data show CDR1 as MNHNY and CDR2 as SVGAGI (reference sequence). The CDR3 covers 18 residues. The CDR3 loop is CASSLTGLAGGRLYEQYF. The DNA of the CDR3 is TGTGCCAGCAGTCTAACGGGACTAGCGGGGGGGAGGCTCTACGAGCAGTACTTC.

V gene TRBV19 combines with J gene TRBJ2-5; TRBD2 agrees at 12 bases. The CDR3 has 13 residues. V was clipped by 8 bases and J by 4 bases; unmatched bases: 2. Looked up from germline, CDR1 is LNHDA and CDR2 is SQIVND (reference sequence). CDR3 in DNA: TGTGCCAGTGGGACTAGCGGGCGAGAGACCCAGTACTTC. It codes for CASGTSGRETQYF.

The CDR3 spells CASSGGAKNIQYF. The CDR3 bases are TGTGCCAGCAGCGGGGGGGCCAAAAACATTCAGTACTTC. The genes are TRBV7-2 and TRBJ2-4; perhaps TRBD2 as D (6 bases). Deletions cut 5 bases from V and 1 base from J, with 6 bases between. CDR1 SGHTA and CDR2 FQGNSA come from the germline V gene. This CDR3 is built from 13 residues.

This clone was seen just once. The genes are TRBV27 and TRBJ2-7; 7 bases match TRBD1. CDR3 length: 14 residues. Germline lookup yields CDR1 MNHEY and CDR2 SMNVEV (reference sequence). The V gene end was trimmed by 4 bases and the J gene end by 5 bases; junction bases not matched to a gene: 8. CDR3 in DNA: TGTGCCAGCAGTTCTGAGACAGGGCTGCACGAGCAGTACTTC. Translation gives CASSSETGLHEQYF.

The J gene is TRBJ1-1, the V gene TRBV6-6, with D possibly being TRBD1 (6 bases). Germline-derived CDR1 and CDR2 are MNHNY and SVGAGI (reference sequence). The CDR3 totals 13 residues. Trimming took off 6 bases at V and 3 bases at J, with 11 bases between the two ends. The CDR3 DNA follows: TGTGCCAGCAGAGCATCAGGGGACACTGAAGCTTTCTTT. Translating gives CASRASGDTEAFF.

The chain has TRBV18 and TRBJ2-2; 9 bases are a match to TRBD1. Germline V gene data show CDR1 as KGHSH and CDR2 as LQKENI. The CDR3 covers 15 residues. V shed 5 bases, J shed 1 base, and the junction held 2 bases outside the gene matches. CDR3 coding DNA: TGTGCCAGCTCAGAGGGACAGGGGAACACCGGGGAGCTGTTTTTT. Amino acid sequence: CASSEGQGNTGELFF.

V usage is TRBV7-2 and J usage is TRBJ2-3, with D perhaps TRBD2 (6 bases). V shed 4 bases and J shed 2 bases, with 16 bases lying between them. The CDR3 has 16 residues. In germline, CDR1 is SGHTA, CDR2 FQGNSA. The CDR3 loop reads CASSSTAGLSTDTQYF. CDR3 bases: TGTGCCAGCAGCTCAACGGCGGGACTTTCCACAGATACGCAGTATTTT.

The chain couples TRBV24-1 to TRBJ2-1, with 10 bases fitting TRBD1. CDR3 length: 16 residues. CDR1 is KGHDR, CDR2 SFDVKD, per germline. J was trimmed by 5 bases and V by 4 bases; bases with no gene match: 7. In DNA form, the CDR3 reads TGTGCCACCAGTGACCCGGGACAGGGGCGAGACAATGAGCAGTTCTTC. Residues: CATSDPGQGRDNEQFF.

The chain joins TRBV9 to TRBJ2-7; 9 bases align to TRBD1. Germline V gene lookup returns CDR1 SGDLS and CDR2 YYNGEE. The V gene end was trimmed by 0 bases and the J gene end by 2 bases; junction bases not matched to a gene: 0. CDR3 length: 14 amino acids. CDR3 in amino acids: CASSVGTGAYEQYF. The CDR3 DNA is TGTGCCAGCAGCGTAGGGACAGGGGCCTACGAGCAGTACTTC.

This chain uses TRBV27 with TRBJ2-1, with TRBD1 matching over 7 bases. Trimming at V came to 6 bases and at J to 0 bases, leaving 8 bases not matched to a gene. The CDR3 extends over 16 amino acids. Germline V gives CDR1 MNHEY, CDR2 SMNVEV (reference sequence). The CDR3 DNA is TGTGCCAGCAGGCCGGACAGGCTGAGCTCCTACAATGAGCAGTTCTTC. Translated: CASRPDRLSSYNEQFF.

The rearrangement uses TRBV4-1 and TRBJ2-1; D uncertain. The germline CDR1 and CDR2 sequences are MGHRA and YSYEKL. V was shortened by 3 bases and J by 8 bases, with 14 bases between the two germline ends. The CDR3 contains 14 residues. This CDR3 reads CASSHPLRRDEQFF. CDR3 sequence (DNA): TGCGCCAGCAGCCACCCACTCAGACGGGATGAGCAGTTCTTC.

This clone was seen a few times. The chain is built from TRBV5-4 and TRBJ2-7; D gene uncertain. The V and J ends lost 2 bases and 1 base respectively, with 10 bases between them. CDR3 length equals 14 residues. CDR1 and CDR2 (germline): SGHNT, YYREEE (reference sequence). The CDR3 reads CASSLFPGSYEQYF. The DNA of the CDR3 is TGTGCCAGCAGCTTATTCCCGGGTTCCTACGAGCAGTACTTC.

The rearrangement uses TRBV2 and TRBJ2-2; TRBD1 might be the D (5 bases). The CDR3 has 16 residues. Germline CDR1 SNHLY, CDR2 FYNNEI. Trimming removed 2 bases at V and 3 bases at J, with 13 bases between. CDR3 region: CASSELYGRDTGELFF. The DNA for the CDR3 is TGTGCCAGCAGTGAATTATACGGCAGGGACACCGGGGAGCTGTTTTTT.

V and J are TRBV18 and TRBJ1-1; perhaps TRBD1 as D (6 bases). This CDR3 comprises 16 residues. V was trimmed by 3 bases and J by 0 bases, leaving 14 bases between them. Germline CDR1 and CDR2: KGHSH and LQKENI. CDR3 protein: CASSPQNRAMNTEAFF. In nucleotides, the CDR3 is TGTGCCAGCTCACCTCAAAACAGGGCTATGAACACTGAAGCTTTCTTT.

Only a few counts were recorded for this clone. The chain recombines TRBV6-5 with TRBJ2-7; TRBD2 aligns across 8 bases. Germline V gene sequence: CDR1 MNHEY, CDR2 SVGAGI. The CDR3 totals 15 residues. V trimming: 6 bases; J trimming: 1 base; junction bases outside the gene matches: 8. The CDR3 sequence is CASSLSGGPSYEQYF. CDR3 DNA: TGTGCCAGCAGCCTCAGCGGGGGCCCTTCCTACGAGCAGTACTTC.

The rearrangement joins TRBV12-3 or TRBV12-4 to TRBJ1-5; unclear D gene. The CDR3 has 12 amino acids. Trimming removed 5 bases from V and 7 bases from J, with 9 bases in between. The DNA of the CDR3 is TGTGCCAGCAGTAGCGGGCGCCAGCCCCAGCATTTT. It translates to CASSSGRQPQHF.

This rearrangement joins TRBV6-2 or TRBV6-3 to TRBJ1-5; 8 nucleotides agree with TRBD1. The germline V gene has CDR1 MNHEY and CDR2 SVGEGT. V lost 0 bases to trimming and J lost 7 bases; unmatched junction nucleotides: 5. This CDR3 has 15 residues. The CDR3 region has the DNA TGTGCCAGCAGTTACTCAGACAGGGGCGAGCAGCCCCAGCATTTT. This translates into CASSYSDRGEQPQHF.

This clone was recorded once. The chain uses TRBV5-6 and TRBJ1-3; D perhaps matches TRBD1 (5 bases). This CDR3 has 15 amino acids. V lost 2 bases and J lost 0, with 9 bases in between. From germline, CDR1 is SGHDT and CDR2 YYEEEE. CDR3: CASSFLGGSGNTIYF. The CDR3, as DNA: TGTGCCAGCAGCTTTCTGGGGGGCTCTGGAAACACCATATATTTT. Filled out from reference TRBV5-6 and TRBJ1-3, the complete variable domain reads DAGVTQSPTHLIKTRGQQVTLRCSPKSGHDTVSWYQQALGQGPQFIFQYYEEEERQRGNFPDRFSGHQFPNYSSELNVNALLLGDSALYLCASSFLGGSGNTIYFGEGSWLTVV.

CDR3 sequence (DNA): TGTGCCAGCACTTGGGGGCAGGAGACCCAGTACTTC. This sequence encodes CASTWGQETQYF. This rearrangement joins TRBV2 to TRBJ2-5, with D possibly being TRBD1 (6 bases). The CDR3 extends over 12 amino acids. V lost 7 bases, J lost 5 bases, and 11 bases lay in between. The germline CDR1 and CDR2 sequences are SNHLY and FYNNEI.

This clone was detected only a few times. The V call is TRBV19, the J call TRBJ2-1; D perhaps matches TRBD1 (6 bases). Between the trimmed V and J ends, which lost 6 bases and 9 bases, there was a span of 18 bases. Looked up from germline, CDR1 is LNHDA and CDR2 is SQIVND (reference sequence). The CDR3 contains 14 residues. The CDR3 coding sequence is TGTGCCAGTAGCCGGGATTCAGGGGCTATTGAGCAGTTCTTC. This codes for CASSRDSGAIEQFF.